This TCR beta chain comes out of a study of T-cell reconstitution after alpha-beta-depleted transplantation in children. Study findings and constraints: From newly produced T cells came most of the T-cell counts and diversity one year after transplant. Several hundred expanded graft clones reportedly supplied alpha-beta T cells about two months after transplant. TCRbeta diversity was high at day 60 in some patients (a result of surviving recipient T cells and thymic progenitors).

Unique molecular identifiers featured in how the TCRbeta library was prepared. TCRdb itself ran the PCR reads through MiXCR, one entry per CDR3 protein. The table shows about 170,000 distinct CDR3 sequences, with 11% occurring only once. CDR1 and CDR2 (germline): DFQATT, SNEGSKA (reference sequence). V lost 4 bases to trimming and J lost 2 bases, with 17 bases between them. The CDR3 has 15 amino acids. This clonotype showed up many times. The antigen remains unidentified. The receptor's source is a boy younger than 10 with acute myeloid leukemia, due to receive a stem cell transplant. Sequenced material: PBMCs, taken before TCRalphabeta/CD19-depleted stem cell transplant. This chain links TRBV20-1 with TRBJ2-5; perhaps D is TRBD1 or TRBD2 (7 bases each). The CDR3 reads CSAKGQGGEQETQYF. The CDR3 nucleotides are TGCAGTGCTAAGGGCCAGGGGGGGGAACAAGAGACCCAGTACTTC.